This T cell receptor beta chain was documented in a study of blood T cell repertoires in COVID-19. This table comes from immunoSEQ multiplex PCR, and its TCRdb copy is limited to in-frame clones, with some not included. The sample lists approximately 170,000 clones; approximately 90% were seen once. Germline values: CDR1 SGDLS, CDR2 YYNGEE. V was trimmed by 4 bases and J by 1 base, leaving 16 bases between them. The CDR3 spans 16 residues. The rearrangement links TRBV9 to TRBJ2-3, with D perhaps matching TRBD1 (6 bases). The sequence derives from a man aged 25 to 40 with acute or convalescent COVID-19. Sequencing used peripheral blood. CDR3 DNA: TGTGCCAGCAGCCAAGAAACAGGGTTAGGCACAGATACGCAGTATTTT. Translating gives CASSQETGLGTDTQYF.